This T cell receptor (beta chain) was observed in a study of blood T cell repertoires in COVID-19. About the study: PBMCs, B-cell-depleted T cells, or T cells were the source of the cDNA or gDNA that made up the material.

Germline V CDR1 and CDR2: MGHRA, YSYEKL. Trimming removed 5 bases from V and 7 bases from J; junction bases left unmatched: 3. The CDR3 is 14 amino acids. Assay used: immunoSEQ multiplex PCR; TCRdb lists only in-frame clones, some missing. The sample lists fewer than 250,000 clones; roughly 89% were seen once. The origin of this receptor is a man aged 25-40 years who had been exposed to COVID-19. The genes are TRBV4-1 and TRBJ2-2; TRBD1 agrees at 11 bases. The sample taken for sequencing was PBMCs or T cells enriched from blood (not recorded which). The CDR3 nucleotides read TGCGCCAGCAGCTGGGACAGGGGGAGCGGGGAGCTGTTTTTT. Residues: CASSWDRGSGELFF.